This entry describes one T cell receptor beta chain. The participants were between about 18 and 90 years old and came from some 25 US areas. Grouping used clinical history reported by participants in a survey and questionnaire. The authors' processing: Scientists estimated how many nucleated cells there were by amplifying reference gene primers. Measured with immunoSEQ multiplex PCR; TCRdb has only the in-frame clones, and not every one. V, J and clone size derive from that table, while D and trimming were established from the DNA sequence. The sample lists about 140,000 clones, approximately 84% seen once, with more than 3% in the top ten. The source of the sample is a study of blood T cell repertoires in COVID-19. Study in general: Some COVID-19 samples were acute and others convalescent; all came from the United States, Italy and Spain.

CDR1 is SGHAT, CDR2 FQNNGV, per germline. V gave up 5 bases and J gave up 2 bases; unmatched junction bases: 11. CDR3 size: 16 residues. The specimen sequenced was PBMCs or T cells enriched from blood (not recorded which). The TCR sequence derives from a woman between 50 and 59 years old with acute COVID-19. The rearrangement links TRBV11-2 to TRBJ2-7; 8 nucleotides agree with TRBD1. The CDR3 protein is CASSTRTGLSPYEQYF. In DNA form, the CDR3 reads TGTGCCAGCAGCACCCGGACAGGGTTAAGTCCCTACGAGCAGTACTTC.